This T cell receptor (beta chain) was documented in a study of blood T cell repertoires in COVID-19. Study information: Acute-phase and convalescent COVID-19 samples originated in the United States, Italy and Spain.

Participants spanned ages about 18 to 90 years and resided in some 22 US areas. Resolution of symptoms, clearance, or two negative PCRs was present in recovered Cohort 3 donors. Original processing notes: Reference gene primer amplification yielded estimated nucleated cell counts. TCRdb's copy holds only in-frame clones and misses some; the assay was immunoSEQ multiplex PCR. The D gene and trimming were derived from the DNA, and the V and J assignments and clone size from that table. This sample has about 200,000 clones, with approximately 90% found just once. The specimen was PBMCs or T cells enriched from blood (not recorded which). The sequence was obtained from a woman aged 25 to 39 who had recovered from COVID-19.

DNA of the CDR3: TGCGCCAGCAGCCTTGGACTAGCGGGAGCAACGGCCAAAAACATTCAGTACTTC. Translating gives CASSLGLAGATAKNIQYF. The V call is TRBV5-1, the J call TRBJ2-4; 13 bases are shared with TRBD2. CDR1 and CDR2 from the germline V gene are SGHRS and YFSETQ. The CDR3 runs to 18 residues. V gave up 4 bases and J gave up 1 base; unmatched junction bases: 8.